A single count supports the clone carrying this T cell receptor (beta chain). This specimen belongs to a study of blood T cell repertoires in COVID-19. This table comes from immunoSEQ multiplex PCR, and its TCRdb copy is limited to in-frame clones, with some not included. The sample holds about 56,000 clones, nearly 90% seen once. V lost 9 bases, J lost 4 bases, and 11 bases stayed unmatched. CDR3 size: 14 residues. CDR1 SNHLY and CDR2 FYNNEI come from the germline V gene. The sequence was collected from an older woman with COVID-19, enrolled during active disease. The V gene is TRBV2, the J gene TRBJ2-5; 7 bases agree with TRBD1. Sequenced sample: peripheral blood. In DNA, the CDR3 is TGTGCCAGTAGCCGGGACAGCGCTAGAGAGACCCAGTACTTC. Its protein is CASSRDSARETQYF. The full variable domain, in which reference TRBV2 and TRBJ2-5 provide the parts outside the CDR3, is EPEVTQTPSHQVTQMGQEVILRCVPISNHLYFYWYRQILGQKVEFLVSFYNNEISEKSEIFDDQFSVERPDGSNFTLKIRSTKLEDSAMYFCASSRDSARETQYFGPGTRLLVL.